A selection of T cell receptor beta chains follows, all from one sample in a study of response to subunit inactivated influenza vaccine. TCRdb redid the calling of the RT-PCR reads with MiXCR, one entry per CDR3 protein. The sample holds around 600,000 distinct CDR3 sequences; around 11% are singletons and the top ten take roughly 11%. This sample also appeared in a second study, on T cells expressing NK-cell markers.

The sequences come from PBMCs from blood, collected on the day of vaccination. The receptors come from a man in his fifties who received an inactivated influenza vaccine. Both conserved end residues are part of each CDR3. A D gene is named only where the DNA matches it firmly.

CASSFTGSTYEQYF	TRBJ2-7	TRBV7-2	-
CASSVAVNQETQYF	TRBJ2-5	TRBV9	-
CSFGGRYTDTQYF	TRBJ2-3	TRBV29-1	-
CASSLHSSSRSSYNEQFF	TRBJ2-1	TRBV27	-
CSASQGFEAFF	TRBJ1-1	TRBV20-1	-
CSASGGRNYGYTF	TRBJ1-2	TRBV20-1	-
CASTHRGDTGGPQHF	TRBJ1-5	TRBV12-3/TRBV12-4	-
CASRQLRAARDTQYF	TRBJ2-3	TRBV6-1	-
CASRLAGGQETQYF	TRBJ2-5	TRBV7-2	TRBD2
CASSQSFGDTFPYEQYF	TRBJ2-7	TRBV3-1	-
CASSLLLRTTTRKTYEQYF	TRBJ2-7	TRBV28	-
CASSKSVGQGNIQYF	TRBJ2-4	TRBV21-1	-
CASSWGLAGELGTDTQYF	TRBJ2-3	TRBV7-6	TRBD2
CASPLGTAKNIQYF	TRBJ2-4	TRBV10-3	-
CASSLVQGNNEQYF	TRBJ2-7	TRBV5-1	-
CASSQFRGNEQYF	TRBJ2-7	TRBV4-3	-
CSALSGGGSYEQYF	TRBJ2-7	TRBV20-1	-
CASASEETQYF	TRBJ2-5	TRBV12-5	-
CASSVTGPNYNEQFF	TRBJ2-1	TRBV7-9	-
CASSQDDYLNEQFF	TRBJ2-1	TRBV4-1	-
CASSLLRTGGSTDTQYF	TRBJ2-3	TRBV7-8	TRBD1
CSARAGVSYNEQFF	TRBJ2-1	TRBV20-1	TRBD2
CATSEPDRGSYNEQFF	TRBJ2-1	TRBV24-1	TRBD1
CASSYSPWSGKANYGYTF	TRBJ1-2	TRBV6-2/TRBV6-3	-
CASSQTQGWETQYF	TRBJ2-5	TRBV4-1	-
CATSRVKRAGNNEQFF	TRBJ2-1	TRBV15	TRBD2
CASSRQGQNTGELFF	TRBJ2-2	TRBV11-2	-
CASSQPPGLAPDTQYF	TRBJ2-3	TRBV4-2	TRBD2
CASSWGPASGSSYNEQFF	TRBJ2-1	TRBV7-6	TRBD2
CATRGKEQFF	TRBJ2-1	TRBV6-5	TRBD1
CASSFGLAREQYF	TRBJ2-7	TRBV27	TRBD2